A single sample is the source of the 6 T cell receptor beta chains below, sequenced in a study of cytomegalovirus exposure and HLA in healthy donors. Measured with immunoSEQ multiplex PCR; TCRdb has only the in-frame clones, and not every one. Of 60,000 to 80,000 clones in the sample, approximately 86% were seen once. The sample was PBMCs. These receptors came from a man under 40 in good health and CMV-seronegative.

The chain is built from TRBV15 and TRBJ1-3, with TRBD1 identical over 8 bases. Looked up from germline, CDR1 is LNHNV and CDR2 is YYDKDF (reference sequence). The V segment lost 6 bases and the J segment 2 bases; nucleotides outside the gene matches: 9. The CDR3 is 16 residues long. The chain's CDR3 is CATSAYQGATGNTIYF. The DNA for the CDR3 is TGTGCCACCAGTGCCTATCAGGGGGCTACTGGAAACACCATATATTTT. Complete variable domain (other parts from reference TRBV15 and TRBJ1-3): DAMVIQNPRYQVTQFGKPVTLSCSQTLNHNVMYWYQQKSSQAPKLLFHYYDKDFNNEADTPDNFQSRRPNTSFCFLDIRSPGLGDTAMYLCATSAYQGATGNTIYFGEGSWLTVV.

The chain links TRBV18 to TRBJ1-5; D is uncertain. This CDR3 spans 16 amino acids. V was clipped by 5 bases and J by 1 base, with 15 bases between them. CDR1 is KGHSH, CDR2 LQKENI, per germline. For the CDR3, the DNA is TGTGCCAGCTCAGCGGTGCGGAGTCGGAGCAATCAGCCCCAGCATTTT. Its translation: CASSAVRSRSNQPQHF.

This clone was counted once. The J gene is TRBJ2-4, the V gene TRBV7-2, with a weak D call TRBD1 (5 bases). Germline assignment: CDR1 SGHTA and CDR2 FQGNSA. CDR3 length equals 12 residues. V lost 4 bases and J lost 16, with 17 bases in between. In DNA form, the CDR3 reads TGTGCCAGCAGCTCTCCAGACAGCTTTCGATACTTC. This gives the protein CASSSPDSFRYF.

CDR3 DNA: TGTGCCAGCAGGGTAGGGACAGGCATGAATCAGCCCCAGCATTTT. Its protein product is CASRVGTGMNQPQHF. V is TRBV7-2 and J is TRBJ1-5; 8 positions match TRBD1. The V segment lost 6 bases and the J segment 4 bases; nucleotides outside the gene matches: 8. Per germline, CDR1 SGHTA and CDR2 FQGNSA. This CDR3 has 15 residues.

This clone appeared a few times. The CDR3 region is CASSLFGLRDSGGYRTDTQYF. CDR3 in DNA: TGTGCCAGCAGTTTATTCGGACTTCGGGATAGCGGGGGGTACCGCACAGATACGCAGTATTTT. The chain combines TRBV28 with TRBJ2-3; 10 bases line up with TRBD2. J was trimmed by 1 base and V by 1 base; bases with no gene match: 17. The CDR3 loop spans 21 amino acids. Looked up from germline, CDR1 is MDHEN and CDR2 is SYDVKM.

V gene TRBV2 combines with J gene TRBJ1-2; 10 bases map to TRBD1. Trimming at V came to 2 bases and at J to 14 bases, leaving 11 bases not matched to a gene. The CDR3 has 14 residues. Germline lookup yields CDR1 SNHLY and CDR2 FYNNEI. Here the CDR3 reads CASSETGTGAANTF. The CDR3 bases are TGTGCCAGCAGTGAAACCGGGACAGGGGCCGCCAATACCTTC.